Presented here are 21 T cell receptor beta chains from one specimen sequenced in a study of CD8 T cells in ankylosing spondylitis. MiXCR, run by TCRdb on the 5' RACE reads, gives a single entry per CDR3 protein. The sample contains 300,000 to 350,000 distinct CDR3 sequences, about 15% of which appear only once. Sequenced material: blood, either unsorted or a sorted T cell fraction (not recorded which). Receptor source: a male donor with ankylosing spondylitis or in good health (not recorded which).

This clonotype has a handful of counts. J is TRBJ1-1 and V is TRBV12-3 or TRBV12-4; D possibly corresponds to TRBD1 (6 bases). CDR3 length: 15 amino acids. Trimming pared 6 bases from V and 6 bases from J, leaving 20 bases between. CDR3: CASRKLLDRFAEAFF. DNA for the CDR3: TGTGCCAGCAGAAAACTCCTCGACAGGTTCGCTGAAGCTTTCTTT.

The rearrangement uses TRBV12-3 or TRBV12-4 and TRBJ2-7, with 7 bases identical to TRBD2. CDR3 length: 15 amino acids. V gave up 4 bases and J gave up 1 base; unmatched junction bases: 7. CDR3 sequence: CASSSPQRGSYEQYF. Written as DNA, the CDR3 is TGTGCCAGCAGTTCCCCCCAGCGGGGATCCTACGAGCAGTACTTC.

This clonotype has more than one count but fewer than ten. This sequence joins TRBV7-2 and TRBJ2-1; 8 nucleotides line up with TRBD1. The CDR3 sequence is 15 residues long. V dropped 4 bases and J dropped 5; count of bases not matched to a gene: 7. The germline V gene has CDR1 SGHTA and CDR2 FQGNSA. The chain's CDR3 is CASSSQGAPNNEQFF. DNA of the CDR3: TGTGCCAGCAGCTCTCAGGGGGCCCCTAACAATGAGCAGTTCTTC. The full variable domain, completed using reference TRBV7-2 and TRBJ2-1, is GAGVSQSPSNKVTEKGKDVELRCDPISGHTALYWYRQSLGQGLEFLIYFQGNSAPDKSGLPSDRFSAERTGGSVSTLTIQRTQQEDSAVYLCASSSQGAPNNEQFFGPGTRLTVL.

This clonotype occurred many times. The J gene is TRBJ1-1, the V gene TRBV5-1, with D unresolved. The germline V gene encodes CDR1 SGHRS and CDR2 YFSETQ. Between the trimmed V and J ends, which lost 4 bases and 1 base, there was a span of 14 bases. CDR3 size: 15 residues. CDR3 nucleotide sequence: TGCGCCAGCAGCCCGGCGGTAGGAGCGAACACTGAAGCTTTCTTT. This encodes CASSPAVGANTEAFF. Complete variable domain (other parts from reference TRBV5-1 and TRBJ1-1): KAGVTQTPRYLIKTRGQQVTLSCSPISGHRSVSWYQQTPGQGLQFLFEYFSETQRNKGNFPGRFSGRQFSNSRSEMNVSTLELGDSALYLCASSPAVGANTEAFFGQGTRLTVV.

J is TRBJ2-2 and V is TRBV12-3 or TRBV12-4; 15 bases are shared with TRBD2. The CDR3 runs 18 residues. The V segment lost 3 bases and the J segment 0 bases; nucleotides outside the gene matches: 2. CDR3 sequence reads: CASSLGTSGRSNTGELFF. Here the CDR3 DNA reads TGTGCCAGCAGTTTGGGGACTAGCGGGAGGTCGAACACCGGGGAGCTGTTTTTT.

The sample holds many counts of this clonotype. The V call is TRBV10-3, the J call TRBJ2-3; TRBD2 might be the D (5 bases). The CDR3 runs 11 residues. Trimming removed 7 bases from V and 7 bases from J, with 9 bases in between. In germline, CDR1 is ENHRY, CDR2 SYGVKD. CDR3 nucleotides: TGTGCCATCACAGACGGGAATACGCAGTATTTT. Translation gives CAITDGNTQYF.

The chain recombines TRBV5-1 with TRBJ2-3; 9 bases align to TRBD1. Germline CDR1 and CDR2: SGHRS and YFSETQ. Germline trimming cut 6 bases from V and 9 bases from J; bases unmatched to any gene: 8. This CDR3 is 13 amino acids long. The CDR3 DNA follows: TGCGCCAGCACTTCACCGGGACAGGGAACGCAGTATTTT. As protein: CASTSPGQGTQYF.

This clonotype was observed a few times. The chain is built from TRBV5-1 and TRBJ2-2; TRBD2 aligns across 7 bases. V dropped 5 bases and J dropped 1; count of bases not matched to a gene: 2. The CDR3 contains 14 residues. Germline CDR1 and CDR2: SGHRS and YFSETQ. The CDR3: CASRASGNTGELFF. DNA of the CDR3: TGCGCCAGCAGAGCTAGCGGGAACACCGGGGAGCTGTTTTTT.

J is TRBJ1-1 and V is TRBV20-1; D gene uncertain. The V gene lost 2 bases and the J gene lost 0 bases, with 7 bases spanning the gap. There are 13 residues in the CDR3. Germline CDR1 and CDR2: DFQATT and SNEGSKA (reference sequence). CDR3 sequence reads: CSARLTVNTEAFF. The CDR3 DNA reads TGCAGTGCTAGATTGACGGTGAACACTGAAGCTTTCTTT.

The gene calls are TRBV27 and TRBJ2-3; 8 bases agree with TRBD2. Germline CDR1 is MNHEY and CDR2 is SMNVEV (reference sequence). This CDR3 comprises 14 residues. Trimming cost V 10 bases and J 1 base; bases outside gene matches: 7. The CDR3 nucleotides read TGTGCCACCCGGGCACTAGCGGGCACAGATACGCAGTATTTT. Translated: CATRALAGTDTQYF.

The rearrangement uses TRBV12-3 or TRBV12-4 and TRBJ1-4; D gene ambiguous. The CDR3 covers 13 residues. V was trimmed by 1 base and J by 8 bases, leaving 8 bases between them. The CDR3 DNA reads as TGTGCCAGCAGTTTAGTAGGATACGAAAAACTGTTTTTT. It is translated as CASSLVGYEKLFF.

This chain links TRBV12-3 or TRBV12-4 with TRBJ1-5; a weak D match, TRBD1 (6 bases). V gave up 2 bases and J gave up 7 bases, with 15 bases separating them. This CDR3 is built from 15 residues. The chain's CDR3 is CASSLQGGGGQPQHF. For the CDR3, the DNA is TGTGCCAGCAGTTTACAAGGGGGTGGGGGACAGCCCCAGCATTTT.

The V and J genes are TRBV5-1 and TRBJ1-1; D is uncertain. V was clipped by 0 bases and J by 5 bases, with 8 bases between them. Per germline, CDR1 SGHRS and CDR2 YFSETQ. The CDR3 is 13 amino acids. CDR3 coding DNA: TGCGCCAGCAGCTTGGACTCGTGGACTGAAGCTTTCTTT. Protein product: CASSLDSWTEAFF. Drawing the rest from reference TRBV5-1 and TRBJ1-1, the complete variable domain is KAGVTQTPRYLIKTRGQQVTLSCSPISGHRSVSWYQQTPGQGLQFLFEYFSETQRNKGNFPGRFSGRQFSNSRSEMNVSTLELGDSALYLCASSLDSWTEAFFGQGTRLTVV.

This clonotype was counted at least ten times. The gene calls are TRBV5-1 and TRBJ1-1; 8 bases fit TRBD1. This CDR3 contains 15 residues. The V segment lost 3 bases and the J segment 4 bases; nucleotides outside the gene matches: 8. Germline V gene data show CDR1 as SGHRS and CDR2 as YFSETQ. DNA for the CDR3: TGCGCCAGCAGCTCCGGACAGGGTTTGGGCACTGAAGCTTTCTTT. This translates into CASSSGQGLGTEAFF.

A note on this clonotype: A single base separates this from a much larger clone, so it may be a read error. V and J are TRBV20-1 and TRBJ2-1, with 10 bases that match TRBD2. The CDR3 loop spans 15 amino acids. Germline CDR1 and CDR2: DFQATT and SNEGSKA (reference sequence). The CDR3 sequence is CIAPTAGGSYNEQFF. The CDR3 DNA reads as TGCATTGCTCCTACAGCGGGAGGGTCCTACAATGAGCAGTTCTTC.

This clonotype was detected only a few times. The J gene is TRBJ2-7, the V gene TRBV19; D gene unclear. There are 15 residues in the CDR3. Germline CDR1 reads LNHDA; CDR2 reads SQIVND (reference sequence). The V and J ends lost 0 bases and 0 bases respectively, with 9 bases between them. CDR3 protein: CASSIEASSSYEQYF. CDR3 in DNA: TGTGCCAGTAGTATAGAGGCCAGTTCCTCCTACGAGCAGTACTTC.

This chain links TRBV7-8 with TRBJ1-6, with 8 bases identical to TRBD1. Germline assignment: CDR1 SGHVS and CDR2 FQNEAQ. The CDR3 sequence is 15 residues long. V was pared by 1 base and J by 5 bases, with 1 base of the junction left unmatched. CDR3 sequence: CASSLGQGNNSPLHF. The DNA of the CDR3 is TGTGCCAGCAGCTTAGGACAGGGGAATAATTCACCCCTCCACTTT.

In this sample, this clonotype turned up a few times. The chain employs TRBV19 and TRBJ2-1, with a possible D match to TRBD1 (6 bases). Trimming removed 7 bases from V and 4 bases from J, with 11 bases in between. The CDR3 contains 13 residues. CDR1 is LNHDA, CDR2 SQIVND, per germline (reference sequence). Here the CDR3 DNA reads TGTGCCAGTACCCCTACAGGGTACAATGAGCAGTTCTTC. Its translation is CASTPTGYNEQFF.

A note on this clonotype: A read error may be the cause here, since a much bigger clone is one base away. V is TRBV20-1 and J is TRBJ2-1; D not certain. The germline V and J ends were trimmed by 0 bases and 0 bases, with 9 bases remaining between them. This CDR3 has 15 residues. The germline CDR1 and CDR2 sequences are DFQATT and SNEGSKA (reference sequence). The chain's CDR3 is CSARDPPSSYNEQFF. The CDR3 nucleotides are TGCAGTGCTAGAGATCCCCCTAGCTCCTACAATGAGCAGTTCTTC.

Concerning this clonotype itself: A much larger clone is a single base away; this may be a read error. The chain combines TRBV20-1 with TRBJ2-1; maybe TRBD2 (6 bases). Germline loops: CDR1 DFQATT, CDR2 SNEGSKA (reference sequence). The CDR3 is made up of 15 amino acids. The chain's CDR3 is CCARRALATYNEQFF. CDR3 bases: TGCTGTGCTAGGAGGGCGTTAGCGACCTACAATGAGCAGTTCTTC.

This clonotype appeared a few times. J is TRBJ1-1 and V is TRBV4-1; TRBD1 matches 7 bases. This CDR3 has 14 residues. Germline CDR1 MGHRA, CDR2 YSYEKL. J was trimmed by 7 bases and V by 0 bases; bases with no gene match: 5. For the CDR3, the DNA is TGCGCCAGCAGCCAAGAGCAGGGGGTAGGTGAAGCTTTCTTT. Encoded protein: CASSQEQGVGEAFF.